This T cell receptor beta chain was obtained from a study of post-analysis software for immune sequencing data. About this clonotype itself: Antigen unknown.

Prepared libraries of TCR beta cDNA carried unique molecular identifiers. TCRdb processed the PCR reads anew with MiXCR; each CDR3 protein has one entry. Here the sample spans under 200,000 distinct CDR3 sequences, about 36% being singletons. Study results and limitations: Samples made in the same batch grouped tightly together by F measure. Significantly decreased normalized Chao1 diversity was recorded for multiple sclerosis patients relative to controls. Compared with controls, patients had more of 4 or 5 TRBV segments, including TRBV5-6, TRBV5-1 and TRBV20-1.

The CDR3 is 13 residues long. V lost 7 bases to trimming and J lost 4 bases, with 11 bases between them. Germline CDR1 MNHEY, CDR2 SMNVEV (reference sequence). The sequence was obtained from a girl under 18 with multiple sclerosis. Source: blood, taken after autologous hematopoietic stem cell transplantation. The chain has TRBV27 and TRBJ2-1; D is perhaps TRBD1 or TRBD2 (5 bases each). CDR3 region: CASTTGGYNEQFF. The CDR3 DNA reads as TGTGCCAGCACTACTGGGGGATACAATGAGCAGTTCTTC.